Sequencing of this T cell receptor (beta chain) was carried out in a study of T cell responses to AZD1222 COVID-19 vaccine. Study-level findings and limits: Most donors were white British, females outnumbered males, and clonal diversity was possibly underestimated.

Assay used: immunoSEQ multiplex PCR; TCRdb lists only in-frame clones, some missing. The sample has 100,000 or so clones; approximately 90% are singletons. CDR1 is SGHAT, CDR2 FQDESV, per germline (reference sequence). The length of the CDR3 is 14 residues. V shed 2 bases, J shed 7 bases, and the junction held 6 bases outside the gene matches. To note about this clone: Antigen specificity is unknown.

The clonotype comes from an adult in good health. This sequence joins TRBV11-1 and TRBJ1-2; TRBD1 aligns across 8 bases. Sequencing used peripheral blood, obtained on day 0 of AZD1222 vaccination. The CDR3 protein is CASSLRTGSLGYTF. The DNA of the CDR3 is TGTGCCAGCAGCTTAAGGACAGGGAGTCTTGGCTACACCTTC.